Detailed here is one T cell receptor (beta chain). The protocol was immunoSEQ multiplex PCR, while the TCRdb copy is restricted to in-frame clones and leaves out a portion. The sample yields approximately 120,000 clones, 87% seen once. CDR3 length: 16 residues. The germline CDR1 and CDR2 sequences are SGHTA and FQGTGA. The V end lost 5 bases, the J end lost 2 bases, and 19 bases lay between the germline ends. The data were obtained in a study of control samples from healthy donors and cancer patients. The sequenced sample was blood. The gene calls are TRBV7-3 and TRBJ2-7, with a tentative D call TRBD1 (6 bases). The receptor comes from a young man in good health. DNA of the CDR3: TGTGCCAGCAGCCCTGATCGGACGGACAGAGCCTACGAGCAGTACTTC. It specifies CASSPDRTDRAYEQYF. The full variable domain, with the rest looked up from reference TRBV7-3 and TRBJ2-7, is GAGVSQTPSNKVTEKGKYVELRCDPISGHTALYWYRQSLGQGPEFLIYFQGTGAADDSGLPNDRFFAVRPEGSVSTLKIQRTERGDSAVYLCASSPDRTDRAYEQYFGPGTRLTVT.